This T cell receptor beta chain was sequenced for a study of T-cell memory formation after mild COVID-19. Study results and caveats: Certain responding clones were present in pre-infection memory, suggesting participation of cross-reactive memory.

Sample barcodes and UMIs were carried by the TCR alpha and TCR beta cDNA libraries that 5'RACE generated with constant-segment primers. One entry per CDR3 protein, called by TCRdb with MiXCR from the 5' RACE reads. The sample carries almost 250,000 distinct CDR3 sequences, roughly 15% recorded once. Of note for this clonotype: Antigen unknown.

The sequenced material came from PBMCs or a T cell subset sorted from them (not recorded which). The TCR was taken from an adult woman who had mild COVID-19 (a few samples of this study predate the infection). Cell type and time point are not known.

CDR3: CASSRDRVSEQFF. Here the CDR3 DNA reads TGTGCCAGCAGCCGTGACAGGGTGAGTGAGCAGTTCTTC. The chain joins TRBV11-3 to TRBJ2-1; 7 bases align to TRBD1. Trimming took 5 bases from V and 9 from J; bases not matched to a gene: 7. This CDR3 region has 13 residues. CDR1 is SGHNT and CDR2 is YENEEA in the germline V gene.